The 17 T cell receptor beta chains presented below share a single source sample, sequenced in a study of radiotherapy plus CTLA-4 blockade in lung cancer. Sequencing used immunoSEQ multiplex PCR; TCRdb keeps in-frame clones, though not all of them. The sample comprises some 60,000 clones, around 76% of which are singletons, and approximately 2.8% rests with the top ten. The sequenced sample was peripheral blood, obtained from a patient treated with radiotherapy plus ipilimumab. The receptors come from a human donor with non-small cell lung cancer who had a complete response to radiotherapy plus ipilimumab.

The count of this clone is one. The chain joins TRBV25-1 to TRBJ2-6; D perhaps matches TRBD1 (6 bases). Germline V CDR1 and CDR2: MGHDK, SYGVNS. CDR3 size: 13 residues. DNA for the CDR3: TGTGCAACAGGGAAGGCTGGGGCCAACGTCCTGACTTTC. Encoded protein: CATGKAGANVLTF.

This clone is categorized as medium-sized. The CDR3 spells CASSEEQGIAQPQHF. In nucleotides, the CDR3 is TGTGCCAGCAGTGAGGAACAGGGAATAGCGCAGCCCCAGCATTTT. This chain links TRBV2 with TRBJ1-5, with a tentative D call TRBD1 (6 bases). The V end was cut by 3 bases, the J end by 7 bases, with 16 bases between. CDR1 SNHLY and CDR2 FYNNEI come from the germline V gene. This CDR3 comprises 15 residues.

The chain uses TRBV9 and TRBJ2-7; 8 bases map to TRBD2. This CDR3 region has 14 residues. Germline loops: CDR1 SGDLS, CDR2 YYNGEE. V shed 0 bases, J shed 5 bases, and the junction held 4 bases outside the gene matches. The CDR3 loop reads CASSVGTSRNEQYF. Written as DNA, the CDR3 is TGTGCCAGCAGCGTAGGGACTAGCAGAAACGAGCAGTACTTC.

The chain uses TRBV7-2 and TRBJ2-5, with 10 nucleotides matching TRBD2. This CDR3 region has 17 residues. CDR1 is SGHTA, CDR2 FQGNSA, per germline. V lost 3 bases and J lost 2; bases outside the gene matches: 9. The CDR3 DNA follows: TGTGCCAGCAGCTTCCGAGGGACTAGCGTGCGGCAAGAGACCCAGTACTTC. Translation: CASSFRGTSVRQETQYF.

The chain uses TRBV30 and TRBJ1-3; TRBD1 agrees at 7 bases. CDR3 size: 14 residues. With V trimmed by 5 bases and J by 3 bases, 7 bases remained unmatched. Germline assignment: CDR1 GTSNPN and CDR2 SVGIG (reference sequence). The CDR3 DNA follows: TGTGCCTGGCTTAAGGGGGCACTTGGAAACACCATATATTTT. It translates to CAWLKGALGNTIYF.

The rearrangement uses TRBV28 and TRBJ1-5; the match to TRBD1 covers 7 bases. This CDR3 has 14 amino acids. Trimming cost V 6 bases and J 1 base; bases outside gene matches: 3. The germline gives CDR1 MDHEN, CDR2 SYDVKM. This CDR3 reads CASRPQGSNQPQHF. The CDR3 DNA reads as TGTGCCAGCAGGCCACAGGGGAGCAATCAGCCCCAGCATTTT.

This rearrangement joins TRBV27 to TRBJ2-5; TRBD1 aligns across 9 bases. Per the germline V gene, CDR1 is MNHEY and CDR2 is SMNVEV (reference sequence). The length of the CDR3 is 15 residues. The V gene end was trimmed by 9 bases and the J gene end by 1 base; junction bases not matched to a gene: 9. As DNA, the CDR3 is TGTGCCAGGACCTTGGACAGGGGTCCCCAAGAGACCCAGTACTTC. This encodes CARTLDRGPQETQYF.

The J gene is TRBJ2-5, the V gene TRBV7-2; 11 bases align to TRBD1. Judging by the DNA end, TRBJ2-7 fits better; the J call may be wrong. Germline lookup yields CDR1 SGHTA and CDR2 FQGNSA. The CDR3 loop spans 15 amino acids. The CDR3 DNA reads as TGTGCCAGCAGCGCCCGGGACAGGGGGTCCTACGAGCAGTACTTC. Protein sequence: CASSARDRGSYEQYF.

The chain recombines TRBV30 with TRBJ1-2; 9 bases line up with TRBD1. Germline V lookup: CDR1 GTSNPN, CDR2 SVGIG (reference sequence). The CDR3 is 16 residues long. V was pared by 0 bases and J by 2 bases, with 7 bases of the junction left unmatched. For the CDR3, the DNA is TGTGCCTGGAGTGTAAATCGTGGACAGGGGAACTATGGCTACACCTTC. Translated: CAWSVNRGQGNYGYTF.

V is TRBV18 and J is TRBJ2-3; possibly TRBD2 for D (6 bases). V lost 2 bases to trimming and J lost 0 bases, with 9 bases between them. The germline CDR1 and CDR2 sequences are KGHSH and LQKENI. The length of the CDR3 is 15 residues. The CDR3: CASSPLGGSTDTQYF. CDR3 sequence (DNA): TGTGCCAGCTCACCATTGGGGGGTAGCACAGATACGCAGTATTTT.

CDR3 bases: TGTGCCACCAGCAGAGTAGTCAAATCCTACGAGCAGTACTTC. It is translated as CATSRVVKSYEQYF. V and J are TRBV15 and TRBJ2-5; D gene unclear. The J call is doubtful: the DNA matches TRBJ2-7 better. This CDR3 is 14 amino acids long. Germline V gives CDR1 LNHNV, CDR2 YYDKDF (reference sequence).

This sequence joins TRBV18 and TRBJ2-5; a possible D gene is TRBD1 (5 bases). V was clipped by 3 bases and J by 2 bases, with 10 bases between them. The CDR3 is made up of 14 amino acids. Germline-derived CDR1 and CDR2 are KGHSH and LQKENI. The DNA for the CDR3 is TGTGCCAGCTCACCTAGACAGAGACAAGAGACCCAGTACTTC. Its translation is CASSPRQRQETQYF.

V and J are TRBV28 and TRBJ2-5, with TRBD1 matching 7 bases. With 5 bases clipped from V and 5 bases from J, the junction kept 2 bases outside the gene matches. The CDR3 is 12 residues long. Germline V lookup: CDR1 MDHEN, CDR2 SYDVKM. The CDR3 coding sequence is TGTGCCAGCAGTATACAGGGGGAGACCCAGTACTTC. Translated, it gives CASSIQGETQYF.

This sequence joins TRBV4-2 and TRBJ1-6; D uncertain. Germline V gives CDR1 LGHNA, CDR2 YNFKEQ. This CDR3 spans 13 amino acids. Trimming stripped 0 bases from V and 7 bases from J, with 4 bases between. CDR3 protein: CASSQDRNSPLHF. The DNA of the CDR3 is TGTGCCAGCAGCCAAGACAGGAATTCACCCCTCCACTTT.

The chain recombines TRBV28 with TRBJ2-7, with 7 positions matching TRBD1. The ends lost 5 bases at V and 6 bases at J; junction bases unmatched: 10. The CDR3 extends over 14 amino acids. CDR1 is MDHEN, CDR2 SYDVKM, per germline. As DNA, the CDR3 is TGTGCCAGCAGTGCTCCACACGCAGGGGGCGAGCAGTACTTC. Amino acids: CASSAPHAGGEQYF.

The CDR3 is CASSYYGRSGANVLTF. The CDR3 coding sequence is TGTGCCAGCAGTTACTATGGGCGCTCTGGGGCCAACGTCCTGACTTTC. The chain uses TRBV6-5 and TRBJ2-6; D is undetermined. V was pared by 1 base and J by 0 bases, with 7 bases between. This CDR3 is 16 amino acids long. The germline V gene has CDR1 MNHEY and CDR2 SVGAGI.

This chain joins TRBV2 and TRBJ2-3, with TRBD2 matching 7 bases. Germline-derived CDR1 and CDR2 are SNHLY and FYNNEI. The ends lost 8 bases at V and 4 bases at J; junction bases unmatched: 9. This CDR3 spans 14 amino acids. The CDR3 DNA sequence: TGTGCCAGCGGGGCGGGAGAGATCCCAGATACGCAGTATTTT. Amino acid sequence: CASGAGEIPDTQYF.